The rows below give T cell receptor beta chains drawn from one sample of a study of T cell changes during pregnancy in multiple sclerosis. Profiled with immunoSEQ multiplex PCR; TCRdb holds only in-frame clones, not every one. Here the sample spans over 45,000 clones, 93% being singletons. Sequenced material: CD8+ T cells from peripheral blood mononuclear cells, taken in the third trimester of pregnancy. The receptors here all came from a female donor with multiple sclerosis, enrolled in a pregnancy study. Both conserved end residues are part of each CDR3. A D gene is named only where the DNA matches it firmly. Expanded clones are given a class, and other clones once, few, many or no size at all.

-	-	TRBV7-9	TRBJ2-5	CASSDSQGETQYF	TGTGCCAGCAGCGATAGCCAGGGGGAGACCCAGTACTTC
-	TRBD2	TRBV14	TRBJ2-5	CASSLELAAGETQYF	TGTGCCAGCAGCCTGGAACTAGCGGCGGGAGAGACCCAGTACTTC
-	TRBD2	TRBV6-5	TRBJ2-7	CASSEREGSYEQYF	TGTGCCAGCAGTGAGCGGGAGGGCTCCTACGAGCAGTACTTC
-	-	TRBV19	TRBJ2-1	CASTYHSANEQFF	TGTGCCAGTACCTATCACAGTGCCAATGAGCAGTTCTTC
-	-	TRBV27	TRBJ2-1	CASSPNYNEQFF	TGTGCCAGCAGCCCCAACTACAATGAGCAGTTCTTC
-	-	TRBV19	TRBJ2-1	CASSSGALGEQFF	TGTGCCAGTAGTTCGGGAGCCCTCGGTGAGCAGTTCTTC
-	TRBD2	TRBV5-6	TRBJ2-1	CASSFSGRARRNEQFF	TGTGCCAGCAGCTTTAGCGGGAGGGCCCGTCGCAATGAGCAGTTCTTC
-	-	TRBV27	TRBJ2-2	CASSVLGGFTGELFF	TGTGCCAGCAGCGTCTTAGGGGGTTTCACCGGGGAGCTGTTTTTT
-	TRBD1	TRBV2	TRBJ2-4	CASSEIGDRGIGKNIQYF	TGTGCCAGCAGTGAGATAGGGGACAGGGGGATAGGCAAAAACATTCAGTACTTC
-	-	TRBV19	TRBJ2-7	CASSMESASYEQYF	TGTGCCAGTAGTATGGAGAGCGCATCCTACGAGCAGTACTTC
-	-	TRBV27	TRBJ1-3	CASSVAYGNTIYF	TGTGCCAGCAGTGTGGCATATGGAAACACCATATATTTT
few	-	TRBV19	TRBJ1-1	CASRPRGGSTEAFF	TGTGCCAGTAGACCCCGGGGGGGGAGCACTGAAGCTTTCTTT
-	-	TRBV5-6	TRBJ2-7	CASSLTGPAEQYF	TGTGCCAGCAGCTTGACAGGTCCGGCCGAGCAGTACTTC
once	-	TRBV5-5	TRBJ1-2	CASSDTGPRGYTF	TGTGCCAGCAGCGACACAGGGCCTAGGGGCTACACCTTC
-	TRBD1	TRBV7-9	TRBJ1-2	CASSWGQALLHGYTF	TGTGCCAGCAGCTGGGGACAGGCCCTCCTGCATGGCTACACCTTC
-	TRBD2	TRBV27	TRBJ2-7	CASSRSSGRLYEQYF	TGTGCCAGCAGCCGAAGTAGCGGGAGGCTATACGAGCAGTACTTC
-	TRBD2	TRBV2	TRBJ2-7	CASSGLTSGIYEQYF	TGTGCCAGCAGTGGTCTGACTAGCGGAATCTACGAGCAGTACTTC
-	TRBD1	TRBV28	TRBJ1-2	CASSLDRGANYGYTF	TGTGCCAGCAGTTTAGACAGGGGAGCTAACTATGGCTACACCTTC
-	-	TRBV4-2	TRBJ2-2	CASSQETLQVRLTGELFF	TGTGCCAGCAGCCAGGAGACCTTACAGGTTCGCCTTACCGGGGAGCTGTTTTTT
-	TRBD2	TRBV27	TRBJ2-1	CASRTSGRSSYNEQFF	TGTGCCAGCAGGACTAGCGGGAGGAGCTCCTACAATGAGCAGTTCTTC
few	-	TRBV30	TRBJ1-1	CAWSIGGGEAAFF	TGTGCCTGGAGCATTGGGGGGGGCGAGGCAGCTTTCTTT
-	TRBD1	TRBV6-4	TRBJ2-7	CASTSGQGRGEQYF	TGTGCCAGCACCTCGGGACAGGGAAGGGGCGAGCAGTACTTC
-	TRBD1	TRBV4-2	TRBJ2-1	CASSQVGRDRPYNEQFF	TGTGCCAGCAGCCAAGTAGGAAGGGACAGGCCTTACAATGAGCAGTTCTTC
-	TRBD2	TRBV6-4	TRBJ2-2	CASSEDPGLAGTGELFF	TGTGCCAGCAGTGAGGATCCGGGACTAGCGGGAACCGGGGAGCTGTTTTTT
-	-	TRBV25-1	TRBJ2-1	CASSFRSYNEQFF	TGTGCCAGCAGTTTTCGGTCCTACAATGAGCAGTTCTTC
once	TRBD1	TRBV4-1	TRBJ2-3	CASGGPGQGADTQYF	TGCGCCAGCGGAGGGCCGGGACAGGGCGCAGATACGCAGTATTTT
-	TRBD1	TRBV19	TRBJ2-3	CASSIPDRASTDTQYF	TGTGCCAGTAGTATCCCGGACAGGGCTAGCACAGATACGCAGTATTTT
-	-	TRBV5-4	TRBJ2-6	CASRPEIIQGVSGANVLTF	TGTGCCAGCAGGCCGGAAATTATTCAGGGCGTCTCTGGGGCCAACGTCCTGACTTTC
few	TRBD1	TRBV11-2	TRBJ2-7	CASRPGGRGLSYEQYF	TGTGCCAGCAGGCCCGGGGGCAGGGGGCTTTCCTACGAGCAGTACTTC
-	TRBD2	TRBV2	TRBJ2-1	CASSEGLAGVDEQFF	TGTGCCAGCAGTGAAGGACTAGCGGGAGTGGATGAGCAGTTCTTC
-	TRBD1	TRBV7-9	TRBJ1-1	CASTRSTGENTEAFF	TGTGCCAGCACGCGATCGACAGGGGAGAACACTGAAGCTTTCTTT
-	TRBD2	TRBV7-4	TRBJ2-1	CASMFLGAGGHNEQFF	TGTGCCAGCATGTTCTTGGGAGCGGGAGGCCACAATGAGCAGTTCTTC
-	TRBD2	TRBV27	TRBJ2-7	CASSSPGTSGRPYEQYF	TGTGCCAGCAGTTCACCCGGGACTAGCGGGAGGCCCTACGAGCAGTACTTC
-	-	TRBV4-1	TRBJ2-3	CASSQEGRDPDTQYF	TGCGCCAGCAGCCAAGAGGGCAGGGATCCAGATACGCAGTATTTT
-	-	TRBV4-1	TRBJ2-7	CASSQLTSAVSSYEQYF	TGCGCCAGCAGCCAACTGACATCAGCGGTTTCCTCCTACGAGCAGTACTTC
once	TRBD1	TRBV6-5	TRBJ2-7	CASSYSGTGSGEQYF	TGTGCCAGCAGTTACTCCGGGACAGGGTCAGGAGAGCAGTACTTC
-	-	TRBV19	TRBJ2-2	CASSIGGAGELFF	TGTGCCAGTAGTATCGGGGGAGCCGGGGAGCTGTTTTTT
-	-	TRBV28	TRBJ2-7	CASSLATAYEQYF	TGTGCCAGCAGTTTAGCGACAGCCTACGAGCAGTACTTC
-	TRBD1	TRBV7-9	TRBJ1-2	CASSLTGLGYTF	TGTGCCAGCAGCCTGACAGGGCTTGGCTACACCTTC
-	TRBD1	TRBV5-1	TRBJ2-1	CASSPGQATYNEQFF	TGCGCCAGCAGCCCTGGACAGGCCACCTACAATGAGCAGTTCTTC
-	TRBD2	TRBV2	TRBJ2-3	CASSPGLRIRTDTQYF	TGTGCCAGCAGTCCGGGACTAAGGATTCGTACAGATACGCAGTATTTT
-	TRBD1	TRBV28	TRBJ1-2	CASSPSGGRGYTF	TGTGCCAGCAGTCCTTCAGGGGGCAGGGGCTACACCTTC
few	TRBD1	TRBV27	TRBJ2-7	CASSGLQGWNALGEQYF	TGTGCCAGCAGTGGCCTACAGGGGTGGAATGCGTTGGGCGAGCAGTACTTC